The 21 T cell receptor beta chains in this list originate from one sample, sequenced in a study of cytotoxic CD8 clonotypes in ibrutinib-treated CLL. Profiling relied on immunoSEQ multiplex PCR, and the TCRdb table lists in-frame clones only, not all of them. This table holds around 310,000 clones, about 80% found once. The specimen comprised PBMCs, sampled before ibrutinib treatment. The receptor set was obtained from a human donor with chronic lymphocytic leukemia.

V and J are TRBV10-3 and TRBJ2-5; 9 bases are shared with TRBD2. In germline, CDR1 is ENHRY, CDR2 SYGVKD. V dropped 5 bases and J dropped 3; count of bases not matched to a gene: 10. The CDR3 runs to 16 residues. The CDR3 nucleotides are TGTGCCATCAGTAGCGGGGCGGGAGGGCCTGAAGAGACCCAGTACTTC. It is translated as CAISSGAGGPEETQYF.

The rearrangement links TRBV27 to TRBJ1-2; a possible D gene is TRBD1 (5 bases). The germline V gene encodes CDR1 MNHEY and CDR2 SMNVEV (reference sequence). CDR3 length equals 15 residues. V lost 3 bases and J lost 3, with 14 bases in between. Written as DNA, the CDR3 is TGTGCCAGCAGTTTTAGTCCCCAGGGTGACTATGGCTACACCTTC. It is translated as CASSFSPQGDYGYTF.

This chain links TRBV6-5 with TRBJ2-1; 11 nucleotides line up with TRBD2. Unmatched junction bases numbered 3, after V lost 0 bases and J lost 5 bases. The CDR3 is made up of 16 amino acids. Germline V CDR1 and CDR2: MNHEY, SVGAGI. The CDR3 nucleotides read TGTGCCAGCAGTTACTCTTTAGCGGGAGGGAACAATGAGCAGTTCTTC. Amino acid sequence: CASSYSLAGGNNEQFF.

V gene TRBV10-2 combines with J gene TRBJ1-1; 11 bases match TRBD1. This CDR3 region has 15 residues. The V gene end was trimmed by 4 bases and the J gene end by 3 bases; junction bases not matched to a gene: 4. The germline V gene has CDR1 WSHSY and CDR2 SAAADI. Written as DNA, the CDR3 is TGCGCCAGCAGTGGGACAGGGGGCGCGGACACTGAAGCTTTCTTT. Encoded protein: CASSGTGGADTEAFF.

The rearrangement joins TRBV15 to TRBJ2-5; 10 positions agree with TRBD2. The CDR3 spans 15 residues. With 5 bases clipped from V and 5 bases from J, the junction kept 8 bases outside the gene matches. Germline V gene sequence: CDR1 LNHNV, CDR2 YYDKDF (reference sequence). The CDR3 DNA reads as TGTGCCACCAGCTCCGGGCTAGCGGGAGTTGAGACCCAGTACTTC. Translation: CATSSGLAGVETQYF.

The V gene is TRBV7-7, the J gene TRBJ2-5; 7 bases align to TRBD2. CDR3 length: 16 residues. Looked up from germline, CDR1 is SSHAT and CDR2 is FNYEAQ (reference sequence). The V and J ends lost 5 bases and 6 bases, in that order; junction bases with no gene match: 15. The CDR3 DNA is TGTGCCAGCAGCCAATTACGCGGGAGTGGTTTGCAGACCCAGTACTTC. This translates into CASSQLRGSGLQTQYF.

Points on this clone: Other DNA sequences within the sample encode an identical CDR3. The chain uses TRBV27 and TRBJ2-7; TRBD1 might be the D (5 bases). The germline V and J ends were trimmed by 2 bases and 1 base, with 9 bases remaining between them. The CDR3 runs 14 residues. The germline gives CDR1 MNHEY, CDR2 SMNVEV (reference sequence). The chain's CDR3 is CASSLRQGSYEQYF. In nucleotides, the CDR3 is TGTGCCAGCAGTTTAAGGCAGGGATCCTACGAGCAGTACTTC.

V gene TRBV9 combines with J gene TRBJ2-3; the match to TRBD1 covers 8 bases. Germline assignment: CDR1 SGDLS and CDR2 YYNGEE. V shed 6 bases, J shed 4 bases, and the junction held 7 bases outside the gene matches. This CDR3 has 14 amino acids. CDR3 coding DNA: TGTGCCAGCACACCAACAGGGGGAGCAGATACGCAGTATTTT. Protein product: CASTPTGGADTQYF.

This rearrangement joins TRBV10-3 to TRBJ2-7; D call uncertain. V lost 8 bases to trimming and J lost 0 bases, with 5 bases between them. CDR1 and CDR2 (germline): ENHRY, SYGVKD. The CDR3 length is 11 residues. The CDR3 loop is CAIGTSYEQYF. In DNA, the CDR3 is TGTGCCATCGGCACCTCCTACGAGCAGTACTTC.

This chain uses TRBV15 with TRBJ2-1; no clear D gene. The CDR3 is made up of 13 amino acids. Trimming stripped 1 base from V and 11 bases from J, with 12 bases between. Germline V gene data show CDR1 as LNHNV and CDR2 as YYDKDF (reference sequence). CDR3 amino acids: CATSRVSRSQQFF. The CDR3 DNA is TGTGCCACCAGCAGAGTGTCCCGAAGCCAGCAGTTCTTC.

The chain carries TRBV2 and TRBJ2-1, with D possibly matching TRBD1 (6 bases). V was shortened by 9 bases and J by 0 bases, with 12 bases between the two germline ends. CDR1 is SNHLY and CDR2 is FYNNEI in the germline V gene. The CDR3 is made up of 14 amino acids. The CDR3 sequence is CASTGTTSYNEQFF. In nucleotides, the CDR3 is TGTGCCAGTACCGGGACAACCTCCTACAATGAGCAGTTCTTC.

This clone was observed a handful of times. The rearrangement uses TRBV7-9 and TRBJ2-2; maybe TRBD1 (6 bases). CDR3 length: 15 residues. V was pared by 7 bases and J by 0 bases, with 12 bases between. The germline CDR1 and CDR2 sequences are SEHNR and FQNEAQ (reference sequence). CDR3 in DNA: TGTGCCAGCATCCGGACAGCCGCGAACACCGGGGAGCTGTTTTTT. Amino acid sequence: CASIRTAANTGELFF.

The genes are TRBV15 and TRBJ1-2; a possible D gene is TRBD1 (6 bases). V gave up 5 bases and J gave up 8 bases, with 21 bases separating them. Germline V gene sequence: CDR1 LNHNV, CDR2 YYDKDF (reference sequence). The CDR3 runs to 15 residues. Here the CDR3 DNA reads TGTGCCACCAGCTTGGGGATTATGGGGGGCGCAGGCTACACCTTC. It translates to CATSLGIMGGAGYTF.

The CDR3 loop reads CASGQPGQPYGYTF. CDR3 DNA sequence: TGTGCTAGTGGTCAACCGGGACAGCCCTATGGCTACACCTTC. The chain couples TRBV12-5 to TRBJ1-2; TRBD1 matches at 7 bases. The V gene's germline CDR1 is LGHNT and CDR2 FRNRAP. J gave up 4 bases and V 5 bases, and 7 bases lay outside the gene matches. The CDR3 has 14 residues.

The chain employs TRBV18 and TRBJ1-2, with D unclear. Trimming took 8 bases from V and 6 from J, leaving 16 bases between them. Germline lookup yields CDR1 KGHSH and CDR2 LQKENI. The CDR3 totals 13 residues. The CDR3 DNA follows: TGTGCCAGCCAGTCGCTCAACAGCGATGGCTACACCTTC. It encodes CASQSLNSDGYTF. The full variable domain, its missing parts supplied by reference TRBV18 and TRBJ1-2, is NAGVMQNPRHLVRRRGQEARLRCSPMKGHSHVYWYRQLPEEGLKFMVYLQKENIIDESGMPKERFSAEFPKEGPSILRIQQVVRGDSAAYFCASQSLNSDGYTFGSGTRLTVV.

The gene calls are TRBV4-3 and TRBJ1-5; D is unclear. The CDR3 totals 14 residues. V lost 2 bases and J lost 0, with 5 bases in between. Germline-derived CDR1 and CDR2 are LGHNA and YSLEER. CDR3 in DNA: TGCGCCAGCAGCCAATTCCTTAGCAATCAGCCCCAGCATTTT. It is translated as CASSQFLSNQPQHF.

The gene calls are TRBV7-6 and TRBJ2-2, with 9 bases identical to TRBD1. There are 14 residues in the CDR3. The germline gives CDR1 SGHVS, CDR2 FNYEAQ. Germline trimming cut 5 bases from V and 3 bases from J; bases unmatched to any gene: 1. CDR3 region: CASSRDRDTGELFF. In DNA form, the CDR3 reads TGTGCCAGCAGCCGGGACAGGGACACCGGGGAGCTGTTTTTT.

This clone was seen a few times. The chain has TRBV7-2 and TRBJ2-1; D is ambiguous. The V gene's germline CDR1 is SGHTA and CDR2 FQGNSA. The CDR3 is 11 residues long. V was cut by 6 bases and J by 12 bases, with 12 bases left in between. The CDR3 DNA follows: TGTGCCAGCAGTAGGGTCTACGTGCAGTTCTTC. Amino acids: CASSRVYVQFF. Using reference TRBV7-2 and TRBJ2-1 for the parts outside the CDR3, the full variable domain is GAGVSQSPSNKVTEKGKDVELRCDPISGHTALYWYRQSLGQGLEFLIYFQGNSAPDKSGLPSDRFSAERTGGSVSTLTIQRTQQEDSAVYLCASSRVYVQFFGPGTRLTVL.

This clone has only a few counts. The rearrangement joins TRBV10-3 to TRBJ2-2, with 7 bases lining up with TRBD2. The CDR3 is 14 amino acids. The trim removed 10 bases at V and 4 bases at J, leaving 9 bases unmatched. CDR1 and CDR2 (germline): ENHRY, SYGVKD. The CDR3 DNA reads as TGTGCCAGTGGCGGGACTACCCTCACCGGGGAGCTGTTTTTT. Its translation is CASGGTTLTGELFF.

The chain employs TRBV5-1 and TRBJ1-4; D is ambiguous. The CDR3 length is 15 residues. Germline V gene lookup returns CDR1 SGHRS and CDR2 YFSETQ. Deletions cut 0 bases from V and 2 bases from J, with 8 bases between. CDR3 DNA: TGCGCCAGCAGCTTGGTCGGGGTGACTAATGAAAAACTGTTTTTT. Its protein product is CASSLVGVTNEKLFF.

V gene TRBV10-3 combines with J gene TRBJ2-3, with no clear D. The CDR3 runs to 15 residues. V lost 11 bases and J 1 base, leaving 19 bases between the germline ends. From germline, CDR1 is ENHRY and CDR2 SYGVKD. In nucleotides, the CDR3 is TGTGCCTCGAAAAAGACATCTGAGGGCACAGATACGCAGTATTTT. It codes for CASKKTSEGTDTQYF.